Below are 30 T cell receptor beta chains sequenced from a single sample in a study of T cells in Graves' hyperthyroidism and ophthalmopathy. The TCR beta CDR3 regions underwent amplification using RNA transcripts as the source. TCR CDR3 regions were first amplified by RT-PCR with HTBI primers. TCRdb called the multiplex PCR reads again in MiXCR, with one record for every CDR3 protein. Of over 650,000 distinct CDR3 sequences listed, 16% are singletons. The sequenced material came from blood. The receptor source for this set is a young man with Graves' hyperthyroidism.

This clonotype appeared many times. V is TRBV7-2 and J is TRBJ1-3, with D possibly being TRBD1 (5 bases). This CDR3 region has 15 residues. CDR1 SGHTA and CDR2 FQGNSA come from the germline V gene. V lost 4 bases and J 0 bases, leaving 10 bases between the germline ends. This CDR3 reads CASSSGASSGNTIYF. DNA for the CDR3: TGTGCCAGCAGCTCCGGGGCCAGCTCTGGAAACACCATATATTTT.

This clonotype turned up a few times. The J gene is TRBJ1-1, the V gene TRBV2; D ambiguous. The CDR3 has 15 amino acids. Germline V gene sequence: CDR1 SNHLY, CDR2 FYNNEI. The V and J ends lost 6 bases and 1 base respectively, with 15 bases between them. The CDR3 sequence: CASRGGTLPNTEAFF. CDR3 coding DNA: TGTGCCAGCAGGGGTGGCACACTCCCGAACACTGAAGCTTTCTTT.

There are many counts of this clonotype. V gene TRBV11-1 combines with J gene TRBJ2-5; D is undetermined. The CDR3 is 12 residues long. V dropped 5 bases and J dropped 5 bases, with 9 bases sitting between them. Germline values: CDR1 SGHAT, CDR2 FQDESV (reference sequence). The CDR3: CASSPYRETQYF. The CDR3 nucleotides read TGTGCCAGCAGCCCTTACCGGGAGACCCAGTACTTC.

This clonotype was seen at least ten times. J is TRBJ2-1 and V is TRBV6-1, with 7 bases identical to TRBD2. This CDR3 spans 16 amino acids. V was pared by 6 bases and J by 5 bases, with 13 bases of the junction left unmatched. Germline lookup yields CDR1 MNHNS and CDR2 SASEGT. As DNA, the CDR3 is TGTGCCAGCAGCCCTGGGGAGGGCCCGCCCCACAATGAGCAGTTCTTC. Protein sequence: CASSPGEGPPHNEQFF.

This clonotype was observed many times. The chain carries TRBV3-1 and TRBJ2-1; TRBD1 aligns across 9 bases. CDR3 length: 15 residues. Germline CDR1 and CDR2: LGHDT and YNNKEL (reference sequence). After removal of 0 bases from V and 6 bases from J, the junction contained 3 bases not matched to a gene. The CDR3: CASSQEGDRANEQFF. The CDR3 DNA sequence: TGTGCCAGCAGCCAAGAAGGGGACAGGGCCAATGAGCAGTTCTTC.

This sequence joins TRBV10-3 and TRBJ2-3; TRBD2 matches 7 bases. Looked up from germline, CDR1 is ENHRY and CDR2 is SYGVKD. CDR3 length: 13 amino acids. J gave up 4 bases and V 8 bases, and 6 bases lay outside the gene matches. CDR3 in amino acids: CAISRGVADTQYF. The CDR3, as DNA: TGTGCCATCTCACGGGGGGTAGCAGATACGCAGTATTTT.

This clonotype was picked up a small number of times. This sequence joins TRBV7-7 and TRBJ2-1, with 8 positions matching TRBD1. CDR1 is SSHAT, CDR2 FNYEAQ, per germline (reference sequence). The CDR3 length is 13 residues. DNA of the CDR3: TGTGCTAGCCAGGACAGGGCGAGCAATGAGCAGTTCTTC. Its translation is CASQDRASNEQFF.

Points on this clonotype: Here the CDR3 omits its conserved ending phenylalanine or tryptophan, so a read error is the likely source. This chain connects TRBV29-1 to TRBJ2-5; D gene ambiguous. The V gene's germline CDR1 is SQVTM and CDR2 ANQGSEA. The CDR3 covers 17 residues. The germline V and J ends were trimmed by 0 bases and 0 bases, with 17 bases remaining between them. CDR3 nucleotides: TGCAGCGTTGAAGATCCCTTATCCACGCAGAACCAAGAGACCCAGTACCTC. As protein: CSVEDPLSTQNQETQYL.

This clonotype showed up just a few times. A read error may account for a junction end that differs from germline. V is TRBV19 and J is TRBJ2-5; no reliable D call. CDR3 length: 13 residues. Germline V gives CDR1 LNHDA, CDR2 SQIVND (reference sequence). The CDR3 reads CASSRVQQETQHF. As DNA, the CDR3 is TGTGCCAGTAGTAGAGTACAGCAAGAGACCCAGCACTTC.

The CDR3 loop is CSVEGGDGATDTQYF. The CDR3 nucleotides are TGCAGCGTTGAAGGCGGGGACGGAGCCACAGATACGCAGTATTTT. The J gene is TRBJ2-3, the V gene TRBV29-1; perhaps TRBD2 as D (6 bases). The CDR3 totals 15 residues. Germline CDR1 SQVTM, CDR2 ANQGSEA. V was pared by 1 base and J by 2 bases, with 13 bases between.

This clonotype showed up many times. The J gene is TRBJ2-5, the V gene TRBV2; D remains unclear. Trimming took 2 bases from V and 1 from J, leaving 5 bases between them. Germline CDR1 reads SNHLY; CDR2 reads FYNNEI. The CDR3 loop spans 13 amino acids. CDR3 nucleotide sequence: TGTGCCAGCAGTGAAAGTGTCCAAGAGACCCAGTACTTC. Protein sequence: CASSESVQETQYF.

This clonotype was recorded a few times. This chain's CDR3 is CASSLALSLGGWTSGSYNEQFF. The DNA for the CDR3 is TGCGCCAGCAGCTTGGCATTATCCCTGGGCGGATGGACTAGTGGTTCCTACAATGAGCAGTTCTTC. V is TRBV5-1 and J is TRBJ2-1; TRBD2 matches at 7 bases. The germline CDR1 and CDR2 sequences are SGHRS and YFSETQ. V shed 0 bases and J 1 base; nucleotides not matched to a gene: 22. This CDR3 has 22 residues.

The V call is TRBV4-3, the J call TRBJ1-4; unclear D gene. The CDR3 extends over 14 amino acids. Per the germline V gene, CDR1 is LGHNA and CDR2 is YSLEER. Trimming removed 3 bases at V and 5 bases at J, with 10 bases between. For the CDR3, the DNA is TGCGCCAGCAGCCAGAGGTTTTCCAATGAAAAACTGTTTTTT. It yields the protein CASSQRFSNEKLFF.

This clonotype was detected many times. The J gene is TRBJ1-1, the V gene TRBV30; 7 bases match TRBD1. The ends lost 3 bases at V and 4 bases at J; junction bases unmatched: 5. The CDR3 is made up of 13 amino acids. CDR1 GTSNPN and CDR2 SVGIG come from the germline V gene (reference sequence). The CDR3: CAWSGTEGTEAFF. CDR3 DNA sequence: TGTGCCTGGAGCGGGACAGAGGGCACTGAAGCTTTCTTT.

CDR3 residues: CASSLALFGSGANVLTF. Here the CDR3 DNA reads TGTGCCAGCAGCTTAGCGCTCTTTGGCTCTGGGGCCAACGTCCTGACTTTC. The chain joins TRBV7-9 to TRBJ2-6; unclear D gene. This CDR3 has 17 residues. Germline CDR1 reads SEHNR; CDR2 reads FQNEAQ (reference sequence). The V end lost 0 bases, the J end lost 0 bases, and 9 bases lay between the germline ends.

The chain links TRBV5-6 to TRBJ1-1; D remains ambiguous. Trimming removed 1 base from V and 7 bases from J, with 8 bases in between. The CDR3 covers 12 residues. CDR1 is SGHDT and CDR2 is YYEEEE in the germline V gene. This CDR3 reads CASSLQGNEAFF. CDR3 nucleotide sequence: TGTGCCAGCAGCTTGCAAGGGAATGAAGCTTTCTTT. The full variable domain, its missing parts supplied by reference TRBV5-6 and TRBJ1-1, is DAGVTQSPTHLIKTRGQQVTLRCSPKSGHDTVSWYQQALGQGPQFIFQYYEEEERQRGNFPDRFSGHQFPNYSSELNVNALLLGDSALYLCASSLQGNEAFFGQGTRLTVV.

This clonotype was detected only a few times. CDR3 loop: CASRPSGETQYF. The CDR3 region has the DNA TGTGCCAGCAGGCCGTCAGGGGAGACCCAGTACTTC. The J gene is TRBJ2-5, the V gene TRBV12-3 or TRBV12-4; a weak D match, TRBD1 (5 bases). The V end lost 6 bases, the J end lost 5 bases, and 10 bases lay between the germline ends. The CDR3 totals 12 residues.

This clonotype was detected many times. The V gene is TRBV3-1, the J gene TRBJ2-5, with TRBD1 identical over 8 bases. Germline CDR1 LGHDT, CDR2 YNNKEL (reference sequence). Trimming cost V 5 bases and J 9 bases; bases outside gene matches: 8. The CDR3 loop spans 13 amino acids. The CDR3: CASSARQGLAQYF. CDR3 bases: TGTGCCAGCAGCGCACGACAGGGGTTGGCCCAGTACTTC.

This clonotype has ten or more counts. The chain is built from TRBV27 and TRBJ2-1; 10 bases fit TRBD2. J gave up 5 bases and V 2 bases, and 6 bases lay outside the gene matches. This CDR3 contains 16 residues. The germline gives CDR1 MNHEY, CDR2 SMNVEV (reference sequence). Here the CDR3 reads CASSLVSSGRDNEQFF. CDR3 nucleotide sequence: TGTGCCAGCAGTTTAGTCTCTAGCGGGAGAGACAATGAGCAGTTCTTC.

This clonotype was counted at least ten times. This chain connects TRBV20-1 to TRBJ2-7; D might be TRBD2 (6 bases). This CDR3 comprises 14 residues. Trimming pared 1 base from V and 1 base from J, leaving 11 bases between. Germline CDR1 DFQATT, CDR2 SNEGSKA (reference sequence). The CDR3 protein is CSARGPGTSYEQYF. CDR3 DNA: TGCAGTGCTAGAGGGCCCGGGACTTCCTACGAGCAGTACTTC.

As to this clonotype: Since a much larger clone is just one base distant, this may be a read error. The V call is TRBV7-9, the J call TRBJ2-1; D may be TRBD2 (5 bases). Looked up from germline, CDR1 is SEHNR and CDR2 is FQNEAQ (reference sequence). CDR3 size: 17 residues. CDR3 nucleotides: TGTGCCAGCAGCCCTAGCCAAGGCGACTCTCACTACAATGAGCAGTCCTTC. This translates into CASSPSQGDSHYNEQSF. The full variable domain, completed using reference TRBV7-9 and TRBJ2-1, is DTGVSQNPRHKITKRGQNVTFRCDPISEHNRLYWYRQTLGQGPEFLTYFQNEAQLEKSRLLSDRFSAERPKGSFSTLEIQRTEQGDSAMYLCASSPSQGDSHYNEQSFGPGTRLTVL.

This clonotype was observed a handful of times. The chain joins TRBV7-3 to TRBJ2-3; 10 bases agree with TRBD2. CDR3 length equals 15 residues. V gave up 10 bases and J gave up 1 base; unmatched junction bases: 8. Germline V lookup: CDR1 SGHTA, CDR2 FQGTGA. CDR3 region: CAKDGGTSGTDTQYF. DNA for the CDR3: TGTGCCAAAGACGGGGGGACTAGCGGCACAGATACGCAGTATTTT. The full variable domain, in which reference TRBV7-3 and TRBJ2-3 provide the parts outside the CDR3, is GAGVSQTPSNKVTEKGKYVELRCDPISGHTALYWYRQSLGQGPEFLIYFQGTGAADDSGLPNDRFFAVRPEGSVSTLKIQRTERGDSAVYLCAKDGGTSGTDTQYFGPGTRLTVL.

Ten or more counts support this clonotype. The chain joins TRBV28 to TRBJ2-3; the D is unclear. Germline V gene data show CDR1 as MDHEN and CDR2 as SYDVKM. The CDR3 loop spans 14 amino acids. Trimming shortened V by 1 base and J by 4 bases, and 9 bases separated the two germline ends. CDR3 DNA sequence: TGTGCCAGCAGTTTATTGGGCGCGGCAGATACGCAGTATTTT. Translating gives CASSLLGAADTQYF.

V usage is TRBV30 and J usage is TRBJ2-3; perhaps TRBD1 as D (5 bases). This CDR3 has 14 amino acids. V was clipped by 3 bases and J by 0 bases, with 10 bases between them. Germline loops: CDR1 GTSNPN, CDR2 SVGIG (reference sequence). CDR3 bases: TGTGCCTGGAGGCGTACAGGAAGCACAGATACGCAGTATTTT. Amino acids: CAWRRTGSTDTQYF.

The chain is built from TRBV30 and TRBJ2-3; TRBD1 agrees at 9 bases. Germline lookup yields CDR1 GTSNPN and CDR2 SVGIG (reference sequence). J gave up 1 base and V 0 bases, and 2 bases lay outside the gene matches. The CDR3 loop spans 15 amino acids. In nucleotides, the CDR3 is TGTGCCTGGAGTGTACAGGGGGCCGGCACAGATACGCAGTATTTT. Amino acid sequence: CAWSVQGAGTDTQYF.

At least ten counts were recorded for this clonotype. This rearrangement joins TRBV7-2 to TRBJ2-7; 8 nucleotides align to TRBD1. The CDR3 consists of 15 residues. Germline trimming cut 6 bases from V and 3 bases from J; bases unmatched to any gene: 10. Germline V gives CDR1 SGHTA, CDR2 FQGNSA. The CDR3 bases are TGTGCCAGCAGTAAAAGTAGGGGACAGGACTACGAGCAGTACTTC. Amino acids: CASSKSRGQDYEQYF.

The V and J genes are TRBV9 and TRBJ1-4; 7 bases agree with TRBD1. This CDR3 comprises 15 residues. Germline CDR1 and CDR2: SGDLS and YYNGEE. The junction had 10 bases not matched to a gene; V was cut back by 4 bases and J by 7 bases. The CDR3 reads CASSPQTGPSEKLFF. CDR3 in DNA: TGTGCCAGCAGCCCTCAGACAGGGCCCAGTGAAAAACTGTTTTTT.

This clonotype has a count of ten or more. The chain is built from TRBV9 and TRBJ2-2, with D maybe TRBD1 (5 bases). CDR1 and CDR2 from the germline V gene are SGDLS and YYNGEE. This CDR3 is 13 amino acids long. Trimming removed 6 bases from V and 5 bases from J, with 11 bases in between. CDR3 sequence: CASTSAGTGELFF. CDR3 nucleotide sequence: TGTGCCAGCACCTCCGCAGGGACCGGGGAGCTGTTTTTT.

V is TRBV27 and J is TRBJ1-6; 7 nucleotides line up with TRBD1. Germline CDR1 is MNHEY and CDR2 is SMNVEV (reference sequence). With 0 bases clipped from V and 9 bases from J, the junction kept 5 bases outside the gene matches. CDR3 length: 15 amino acids. CDR3 amino acids: CASSLSRGHGSPLHF. Written as DNA, the CDR3 is TGTGCCAGCAGTTTATCGAGGGGGCACGGTTCACCCCTCCACTTT.

This clonotype came up a few times. The rearrangement uses TRBV9 and TRBJ1-1; D is perhaps TRBD1 (5 bases). The CDR3 covers 15 residues. V lost 1 base and J 3 bases, leaving 13 bases between the germline ends. The V gene's germline CDR1 is SGDLS and CDR2 YYNGEE. The CDR3 region has the DNA TGTGCCAGCAGCGTAAAGCAGGGCGAGGACACTGAAGCTTTCTTT. This sequence encodes CASSVKQGEDTEAFF.